The clone carrying this TCR beta chain was detected only once. Its antigen is currently unknown. The same CDR3 also results from other DNA sequences found in this sample. This record comes from a study of OX40 agonist ivuxolimab in advanced cancers. Across the study: Every 2 weeks, patients received ivuxolimab intravenously, dosed at 0.01 to 10 mg/kg. General study points: CD8+ T cells showed, on average, more clonal expansion than CD4+ cells.

Method: immunoSEQ multiplex PCR; TCRdb's copy keeps in-frame clones and lacks some. The repertoire has roughly 140,000 clones, approximately 94% of them found once; the top ten carry just over 0.3%. The junction had 13 bases not matched to a gene; V was cut back by 3 bases and J by 4 bases. CDR3 size: 18 residues. Germline CDR1 is SNHLY and CDR2 is FYNNEI. This specimen was CD4+ or CD8+ T cells sorted from blood, taken in a trial of the OX40 agonist ivuxolimab. This sequence joins TRBV2 and TRBJ2-2; 8 nucleotides match TRBD2. The source of this sequence is an adult with an advanced solid tumor such as melanoma, head and neck, liver or kidney cancer. As DNA, the CDR3 is TGTGCCAGCAGTGAGGGTCTACGGGAGGGCCGGGGCACCGGGGAGCTGTTTTTT. This gives the protein CASSEGLREGRGTGELFF.